This TCR beta chain was profiled in a study of OX40 agonist ivuxolimab in advanced cancers. On the study more broadly: The patients received ivuxolimab by intravenous route every 2 weeks at 0.01 to 10 mg/kg. Earlier anti-PD-1, anti-PD-L1 or anti-CTLA-4 therapy was permitted; around 40% had received some.

Some clones are missing from TCRdb's copy, which holds only in-frame ones; the method was immunoSEQ multiplex PCR. Of roughly 35,000 clones detected, roughly 81% appear once; the ten largest clones hold around a fifth. With 6 bases clipped from V and 0 bases from J, the junction kept 14 bases outside the gene matches. Germline CDR1 and CDR2: SGDLS and YYNGEE. The length of the CDR3 is 17 residues. The V call is TRBV9, the J call TRBJ2-7, with 8 bases that match TRBD2. The source was CD4+ or CD8+ T cells sorted from blood, collected in a trial of the OX40 agonist ivuxolimab. The sequence came from an adult with an advanced solid tumor such as melanoma, head and neck, liver or kidney cancer. CDR3 DNA: TGTGCCAGCACCACCCTGGGGATAGCGGGGACCTCCTACGAGCAGTACTTC. This sequence encodes CASTTLGIAGTSYEQYF.